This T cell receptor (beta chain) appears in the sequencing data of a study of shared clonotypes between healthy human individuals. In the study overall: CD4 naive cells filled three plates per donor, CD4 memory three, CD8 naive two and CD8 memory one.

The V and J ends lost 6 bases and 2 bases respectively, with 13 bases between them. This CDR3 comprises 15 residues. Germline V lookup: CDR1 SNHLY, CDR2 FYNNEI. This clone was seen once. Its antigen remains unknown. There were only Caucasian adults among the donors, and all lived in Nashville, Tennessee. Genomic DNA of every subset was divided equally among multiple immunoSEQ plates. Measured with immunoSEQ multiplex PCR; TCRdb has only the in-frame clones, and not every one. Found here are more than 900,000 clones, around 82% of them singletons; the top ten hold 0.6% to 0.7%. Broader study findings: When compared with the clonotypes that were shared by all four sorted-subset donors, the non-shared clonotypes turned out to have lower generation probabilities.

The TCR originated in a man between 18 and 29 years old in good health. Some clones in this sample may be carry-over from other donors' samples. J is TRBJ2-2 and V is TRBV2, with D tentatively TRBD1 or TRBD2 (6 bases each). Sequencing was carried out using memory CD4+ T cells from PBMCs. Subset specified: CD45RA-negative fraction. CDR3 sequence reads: CASRWGAANTGELFF. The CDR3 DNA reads TGTGCCAGCAGGTGGGGGGCAGCCAACACCGGGGAGCTGTTTTTT.